One and the same sample provided the 15 T cell receptor beta chains below, sequenced in a study of tissue T cells after allogeneic stem cell transplantation. Here immunoSEQ multiplex PCR was the method, and the copy in TCRdb shows in-frame clones only, minus some. The repertoire holds approximately 45,000 clones, with around 70% as singletons. Sequencing was performed on sorted cells pooled from one or two spleens. The receptors were sampled from a pool of C57BL/6 mice in good health.

About this clone itself: The genes and germline here are from mouse. The CDR3 goes on 1 residue after the read ends, and that part is filled in from the germline J gene. The chain couples TRBV19 to TRBJ2-7, with D unresolved. The V end was cut by 6 bases, the J end by 4 bases, with 11 bases between. Germline V CDR1 and CDR2: FNHDT, SITEND (reference sequence). The CDR3 extends over 12 amino acids. The sequenced CDR3 bases are TGTGCCAGCACCCCCGGGAATTATGAACAGTAC. This sequence encodes CASTPGNYEQY. The CDR3 reads in full as CASTPGNYEQYF.

As to this clone: Gene names and germline refer to mouse. The read comes to an end 1 residue before the CDR3 does, leaving the germline J gene to fill in the end. J is TRBJ2-2 and V is TRBV16, with 13 nucleotides matching TRBD2. This CDR3 region has 15 residues. The J segment lost 6 bases and the V segment lost 4 bases, leaving 2 bases of the junction unmatched. Germline V gives CDR1 SGHSA, CDR2 FRNQAP. Here the CDR3 reads CASSSDWGGAGQLYF. The covered CDR3 bases are TGTGCAAGCAGCTCGGACTGGGGGGGCGCCGGGCAGCTCTAC.

A note on this clone: Gene labels here are mouse ones. With the read ending 1 residue before the CDR3 end, the germline J gene is used to fill in that end. The chain couples TRBV3 to TRBJ2-1; D is perhaps TRBD2 (5 bases). The length of the CDR3 is 14 residues. Per the germline V gene, CDR1 is SNHLY and CDR2 is FYNGKV (reference sequence). V lost 1 base and J 7 bases, leaving 11 bases between the germline ends. Partial CDR3 DNA: TGTGCCAGCAGCTTAGTGGGGTTGGGGGCTGAGCAGTTC. The encoded protein is CASSLVGLGAEQF. Given in full, the CDR3 is CASSLVGLGAEQFF.

Points on this clone: Gene names denote mouse genes. The CDR3 end falls 1 residue outside the read, so it is completed with the germline J gene. The chain employs TRBV13-2 and TRBJ2-7; D might be TRBD1 (5 bases). CDR1 is NNHNN and CDR2 is SYGAGS in the germline V gene (reference sequence). Trimming took off 0 bases at V and 7 bases at J, with 11 bases between the two ends. CDR3 length: 13 amino acids. CDR3 DNA, as far as it was read: TGTGCCAGCGGTGATGCAGGGAAGGGCGAACAGTAC. Translated: CASGDAGKGEQY. The whole CDR3 protein reads CASGDAGKGEQYF.

With regard to this clone: Gene names follow the mouse nomenclature. The read terminates 1 residue ahead of where the CDR3 ends, so the germline J gene completes it. The rearrangement uses TRBV13-3 and TRBJ2-3; 10 nucleotides line up with TRBD1. V lost 3 bases to trimming and J lost 0 bases; unmatched junction nucleotides: 1. In germline, CDR1 is NNHDY, CDR2 SYVADS. This CDR3 has 15 amino acids. CDR3 DNA, as far as it was read: TGTGCCAGCAGTGGGGGACAGGGGAGTGCAGAAACGCTGTAT. Translated, it gives CASSGGQGSAETLY. The CDR3 reads in full as CASSGGQGSAETLYF.

Concerning this clone itself: Mouse germline and gene names are used. Read data end 1 residue before the CDR3 end; the end is taken from the germline J gene. This chain links TRBV2 with TRBJ2-7, with TRBD1 matching 8 bases. The V gene's germline CDR1 is LGHNA and CDR2 YSYQKL. CDR3 length: 13 residues. V dropped 0 bases and J dropped 6; count of bases not matched to a gene: 1. The CDR3 region is CASSQEQGGEQYF. Incomplete CDR3 DNA: TGTGCCAGCAGCCAAGAACAGGGGGGTGAACAGTAC.

With respect to this clone: The gene symbols are mouse symbols. The read comes to an end 1 residue before the CDR3 does, leaving the germline J gene to fill in the end. V usage is TRBV13-2 and J usage is TRBJ1-2; D possibly corresponds to TRBD1 (6 bases). Between the trimmed V and J ends, which lost 0 bases and 0 bases, there was a span of 9 bases. Per the germline V gene, CDR1 is NNHNN and CDR2 is SYGAGS (reference sequence). CDR3 size: 15 residues. The sequenced CDR3 bases are TGTGCCAGCGGTGATGCGGGGACAACAAACTCCGACTACACC. Translated: CASGDAGTTNSDYT. The CDR3 as a whole reads CASGDAGTTNSDYTF.

In regard to this clone: The genes are named according to mouse. CDR3 DNA, as far as it was read: TGTGCCAGCGGTGATGCGGGGGGGCGCGATGCTGAGCAGTTC. Protein: CASGDAGGRDAEQF. The full CDR3 reads CASGDAGGRDAEQFF. The rearrangement uses TRBV13-2 and TRBJ2-1; 8 nucleotides match TRBD2. The read terminates 1 residue before the CDR3 end, so the remaining end is supplied by the germline J gene. The germline CDR1 and CDR2 sequences are NNHNN and SYGAGS (reference sequence). This CDR3 has 15 amino acids. V shed 0 bases and J 5 bases; nucleotides not matched to a gene: 4.

Turning to this clone: The genes are named according to mouse. The read ends 1 residue shy of where the CDR3 ends; the end is completed using the germline J gene. V is TRBV2 and J is TRBJ2-3, with D uncertain. V lost 0 bases and J lost 1, with 5 bases in between. Germline CDR1 LGHNA, CDR2 YSYQKL. CDR3 length equals 14 residues. The sequenced part of the CDR3 DNA is TGTGCCAGCAGCCAAGATAGGGGTGCAGAAACGCTGTAT. The encoded protein is CASSQDRGAETLY. The whole CDR3 protein is CASSQDRGAETLYF.

Worth noting for this clone: Mouse gene names and germline throughout. The read halts 1 residue ahead of the CDR3 end, with the missing end drawn from the germline J gene. The chain combines TRBV29 with TRBJ1-5; the D gene is possibly TRBD1 (6 bases). Trimming stripped 4 bases from V and 1 base from J, with 8 bases between. Germline V lookup: CDR1 MSHET, CDR2 SYDVDS. CDR3 length: 14 amino acids. CDR3: CASSSQGNNQAPLF. The sequenced part of the CDR3 DNA is TGTGCTAGCAGTTCCCAGGGGAACAACCAGGCTCCGCTT.

Regarding this clone: Genes and germline come from the mouse. The CDR3 sequence: CASRPGTGANERLFF. The covered CDR3 bases are TGTGCCAGCAGACCCGGGACAGGGGCCAACGAAAGATTATTT. V and J are TRBV4 and TRBJ1-4; 10 nucleotides match TRBD1. The read comes to an end 1 residue before the CDR3 does, leaving the germline J gene to fill in the end. Germline CDR1 is LGHDT and CDR2 is YNNKQL (reference sequence). V shed 6 bases and J 3 bases; nucleotides not matched to a gene: 4. This CDR3 region has 15 residues.

On this clone itself: Each gene name is a mouse one. The sequence runs out 1 residue before the end of the CDR3; the remainder is reconstructed from the germline J gene. The chain uses TRBV5 and TRBJ1-1; 7 nucleotides align to TRBD1. V gave up 0 bases and J gave up 0 bases; unmatched junction bases: 1. CDR1 and CDR2 (germline): LGHNA, YNLKQL (reference sequence). The CDR3 consists of 15 residues. Here the CDR3 reads CASSQDGTANTEVFF. Partial CDR3 DNA: TGTGCCAGCAGCCAAGATGGGACAGCAAACACAGAAGTCTTC.

Comments on this clone: Gene names follow the mouse nomenclature. The observed sequence ends 1 residue before the CDR3 terminus, with the missing tail filled in from the germline J gene. The chain employs TRBV16 and TRBJ1-4, with TRBD1 as a possible D gene (5 bases). Trimming stripped 6 bases from V and 5 bases from J, with 10 bases between. The germline V gene has CDR1 SGHSA and CDR2 FRNQAP. The CDR3 has 13 residues. The CDR3 bases that were read are TGTGCAAGCAGGTGGGGGGGAAACGAAAGATTATTT. Its protein product is CASRWGGNERLF. The full CDR3 is CASRWGGNERLFF. Variable domain in full (rest from reference TRBV16 and TRBJ1-4): NAGVIQTPRHKVTGKGQEATLWCEPISGHSAVFWYRQTIVQGLEFLTYFRNQAPIDDSGMPKERFSAQMPNQSHSTLKIQSTQPQDSAVYLCASRWGGNERLFFGHGTKLSVL.

As concerns this clone: The genes are named according to mouse. The DNA ends 1 residue before the CDR3 does, and the rest of the CDR3 is filled in from the germline J gene. The J gene is TRBJ2-7, the V gene TRBV13-3; 10 nucleotides agree with TRBD2. Germline CDR1 and CDR2: NNHDY and SYVADS. The trim removed 6 bases at V and 3 bases at J, leaving 3 bases unmatched. This CDR3 is 13 amino acids long. CDR3 bases read: TGTGCCAGCAACACTGGGGGGGGCTATGAACAGTAC. Residues: CASNTGGGYEQY. The full CDR3 protein is CASNTGGGYEQYF.

On this clone itself: Germline and genes here are mouse. The observed sequence ends 1 residue before the CDR3 terminus, with the missing tail filled in from the germline J gene. This chain joins TRBV13-2 and TRBJ2-7; D not resolved. Germline loops: CDR1 NNHNN, CDR2 SYGAGS (reference sequence). This CDR3 has 13 amino acids. The V end was cut by 4 bases, the J end by 0 bases, with 8 bases between. The CDR3 bases that were read are TGTGCCAGCGGTCCCGACAACTCCTATGAACAGTAC. Translating gives CASGPDNSYEQY. The complete CDR3 reads CASGPDNSYEQYF.